A selection of T cell receptor beta chains follows, all from one sample in a study of relationships among human T cell subsets. TCRdb independently ran MiXCR on the multiplex PCR reads; one entry per CDR3 protein. Here the sample spans a few thousand distinct CDR3 sequences, about four fifths being singletons. Sequencing used total T cells sorted from blood. Every receptor here comes from a man aged 40-49 years in good health. The CDR3 runs from the conserved cysteine through the conserved F or W. The order of the fields is D gene, clone size, J gene, CDR3 length, V gene, CDR3 DNA, CDR3 protein. A D gene is named only where the DNA matches it firmly. Clone size is given for some rows only: seen once, a few or many times, or a class if the clone is expanded.

.,.,TRBJ2-1,15,TRBV18,TGTGCCAGCTCGCCGGGGACGGATACCTACAATGAGCAGTTCTTC,CASSPGTDTYNEQFF
.,.,TRBJ2-1,16,TRBV29-1,TGCAGCGTTGGTTCCCGGGACTCAAGCTCCTACAATGAGCAGTTCTTC,CSVGSRDSSSYNEQFF
.,.,TRBJ2-7,13,TRBV6-1,TGTGCCAGCAGTTTAACAGGGTATAACGAGCAGTACTTC,CASSLTGYNEQYF
TRBD2,hyperexpanded,TRBJ2-1,15,TRBV12-3/TRBV12-4,TGTGCCAGCACCCTCGGGGGGTTGATCTACAATGAGCAGTTCTTC,CASTLGGLIYNEQFF
.,.,TRBJ2-3,12,TRBV28,TGTGCCAGCAGCTTAGTGGGAGATACGCAGTATTTT,CASSLVGDTQYF
.,.,TRBJ1-1,12,TRBV6-6,TGTGCCAGCAGAGTCAGCAACACTGAAGCTTTCTTT,CASRVSNTEAFF
TRBD1,.,TRBJ1-6,14,TRBV30,TGTGCCTGGACGGGGACAGGGGTTAATTCACCCCTCCACTTT,CAWTGTGVNSPLHF
TRBD2,.,TRBJ2-1,15,TRBV2,TGTGCCAGCAGTGAAGTAGCGGGAGGAAGCAATGAGCAGTTCTTC,CASSEVAGGSNEQFF
TRBD2,.,TRBJ2-1,14,TRBV29-1,TGCAGCGTCGGGACTAGCGGGAGGACGAGTGAGCAGTTCTTC,CSVGTSGRTSEQFF
TRBD2,once,TRBJ2-3,20,TRBV11-2,TGTGCCAGCAGCCTAACGGGACTAGCGGGAGTGTATGGGAGCACAGATACGCAGTATTTT,CASSLTGLAGVYGSTDTQYF
.,.,TRBJ2-6,16,TRBV5-6,TGTGCCAGCAGCTTGGTCTTTAGCTCTGGGGCCAACGTCCTGACTTTC,CASSLVFSSGANVLTF
.,.,TRBJ2-7,14,TRBV18,TGTGCCAGCTCACCCCAGCGGGCAGCCTACGAGCAGTACTTC,CASSPQRAAYEQYF
.,.,TRBJ1-1,11,TRBV10-2,TGCGCCAGCAGCAAGAACACTGAAGCTTTCTTT,CASSKNTEAFF
.,.,TRBJ2-3,13,TRBV28,TGTGCCAGCAGTCCATCGGGCACAGATACGCAGTATTTT,CASSPSGTDTQYF
.,medium-sized,TRBJ1-1,13,TRBV9,TGTGCCAGCAGCGTAGAAGGGAAGACTGAAGCTTTCTTT,CASSVEGKTEAFF
.,.,TRBJ2-1,14,TRBV24-1,TGTGCCACCAGTGATTTTTCCCCGTACAATGAGCAGTTCTTC,CATSDFSPYNEQFF
.,.,TRBJ1-5,13,TRBV7-2,TGTGCCAGCAGCTTAGGGACTCTTCAGCCCCAGCATTTT,CASSLGTLQPQHF
TRBD1,.,TRBJ1-6,15,TRBV2,TGTGCCAGCAGCCGACAGGGGGCGGGGAATTCACCCCTCCACTTT,CASSRQGAGNSPLHF
.,.,TRBJ1-4,13,TRBV13,TGTGCCAGCAGCTCCGAACAGGGCGGAAAACTGTTTTTT,CASSSEQGGKLFF
.,few,TRBJ2-7,16,TRBV7-8,TGTGCCAGCAGCCAGGGGGGGAGGGCAGATTCCTACGAGCAGTACTTC,CASSQGGRADSYEQYF
TRBD2,.,TRBJ2-7,13,TRBV20-1,TGCAGTGCTTATCTAGCGGGGTCCTACGAGCAGTACTTC,CSAYLAGSYEQYF
.,.,TRBJ2-7,14,TRBV12-3/TRBV12-4,TGTGCCAGCAGATATAACAGGGACTCCTACGAGCAGTACTTC,CASRYNRDSYEQYF
.,.,TRBJ2-3,15,TRBV29-1,TGCAGCGTTGAGATTGAGGCGGGACGCACAGATACGCAGTATTTT,CSVEIEAGRTDTQYF
.,few,TRBJ2-7,14,TRBV12-3/TRBV12-4,TGTGCCAGCAGCCTGGACGGACTCGGGTACGAGCAGTACTTC,CASSLDGLGYEQYF
TRBD1,.,TRBJ1-1,14,TRBV20-1,TGCAGTGCTAGAGTTCCGGACAGGCACACTGAAGCTTTCTTT,CSARVPDRHTEAFF
TRBD2,.,TRBJ2-3,17,TRBV4-2,TGTGCCAGCAGCCAAGGGGCGGCTAGCGGCAGCACAGATACGCAGTATTTT,CASSQGAASGSTDTQYF
.,.,TRBJ2-7,17,TRBV4-1,TGCGCCAGCAGCCGAGTGGGTGGCATTGACAGGTACTACGAGCAGTACTTC,CASSRVGGIDRYYEQYF
TRBD1,.,TRBJ1-2,17,TRBV28,TGTGCCAGCAGTTTATGGGGACAGGGGGCTTCAGACTATGGCTACACCTTC,CASSLWGQGASDYGYTF
.,.,TRBJ1-1,13,TRBV5-4,TGTGCCTCCCGCCCTGGGGGGAACACTGAAGCTTTCTTT,CASRPGGNTEAFF
.,.,TRBJ1-5,16,TRBV28,TGTGCCAGCAGTTTAGGGGGGACGGGGAGCAATCGGCCCCAGCATTTT,CASSLGGTGSNRPQHF
TRBD1,.,TRBJ2-5,15,TRBV12-3/TRBV12-4,TGTGCCAGTAGTGGCCCCGGGACAGACCAAGAGACCCAGTACTTC,CASSGPGTDQETQYF
.,.,TRBJ2-1,15,TRBV10-2,TGTGCCATCAGTGAGTCCCCCAGGGATAACAATGAGCAGTTCTTC,CAISESPRDNNEQFF
.,.,TRBJ2-4,15,TRBV19,TGTGCCAGTACCGCCATGGGGACTCCCAGTGAAATTCAGTACTTC,CASTAMGTPSEIQYF
.,.,TRBJ1-5,12,TRBV12-3/TRBV12-4,TGTGCCAGCAGTTTGGCCCAACAGCCCCAGCATTTT,CASSLAQQPQHF
TRBD1,.,TRBJ2-3,12,TRBV20-1,TGCAGTGCTAGCCAGGGGGCAGATACGCAGTATTTT,CSASQGADTQYF
TRBD1,.,TRBJ2-3,14,TRBV6-2/TRBV6-3,TGTGCCAGCGGCCCGGGACAGGGTGCGGATACGCAGTATTTT,CASGPGQGADTQYF
.,.,TRBJ2-1,14,TRBV11-3,TGTGCCAGCAGCTTAGATGTAAGACACAATGAGCAGTTCTTC,CASSLDVRHNEQFF
.,.,TRBJ2-1,12,TRBV5-1,TGTGCCAGCAGCTTGTATGCCAATGAGCAGTTCTTC,CASSLYANEQFF
.,.,TRBJ2-1,13,TRBV14,TGTGCCAGCAGCCCGGGGGGCTGGAATGAGCAGTTCTTC,CASSPGGWNEQFF
.,.,TRBJ2-5,14,TRBV20-1,TGCAGTGCTAGCGTCGGCGTGGACCTAAAGACCCAGTACTTC,CSASVGVDLKTQYF
TRBD1,once,TRBJ2-6,17,TRBV11-1,TGTGCCAGCAGCTTAACAGGGGGAGTCGCTGGGGCCAACGTCCTGACTTTC,CASSLTGGVAGANVLTF
.,.,TRBJ1-3,13,TRBV10-3,TGTGCCATCAGAACAGGGACTGGAAACACCATATATTTT,CAIRTGTGNTIYF
.,.,TRBJ2-1,14,TRBV29-1,TGCAGTGCTCCCCGGATTCCGGGGTACAATGAGCAGTTCTTC,CSAPRIPGYNEQFF
TRBD1,.,TRBJ1-2,15,TRBV2,TGTGCCAGCACCACGACAGGGGCCGGGAACTATGGCTACACCTTC,CASTTTGAGNYGYTF
.,.,TRBJ1-1,13,TRBV11-2,TGTGCCAGCAGCTTACGGGAACCGGTTGAAGCTTTCTTT,CASSLREPVEAFF
.,few,TRBJ2-1,12,TRBV29-1,TGCAGCGTCCCTACAGGGAACAATGAGCAGTTCTTC,CSVPTGNNEQFF
.,.,TRBJ2-7,14,TRBV12-3/TRBV12-4,TGTGCCAGCAGTTCCCGACTGGCTAACTACGAGCAGTACTTC,CASSSRLANYEQYF
TRBD2,.,TRBJ2-1,17,TRBV6-2/TRBV6-3,TGTGCCAGCAGTTACTCGGGACTAGCGGGAGTCTACAATGAGCAGTTCTTC,CASSYSGLAGVYNEQFF
TRBD2,few,TRBJ2-3,17,TRBV28,TGTGCCAGCACCCCTGCGGGCAGCGGGAGGCGCACAGATACGCAGTATTTT,CASTPAGSGRRTDTQYF
TRBD2,.,TRBJ2-1,15,TRBV11-2,TGTGCCAGCAGCCCCGCGGGAGGCCTTTACAATGAGCAGTTCTTC,CASSPAGGLYNEQFF
.,.,TRBJ2-3,11,TRBV7-8,TGTGCCAGCAGCTTTGGGGATACGCAGTATTTT,CASSFGDTQYF
.,.,TRBJ2-4,17,TRBV6-1,TGTGCCAGCAGTGAGATGGGGCAGATCTTAGCCAAAAACATTCAGTACTTC,CASSEMGQILAKNIQYF
.,.,TRBJ2-5,17,TRBV20-1,TGCAGTGCACCAAGGGGGGAGGCCAGATCTATTCAAGAGACCCAGTACTTC,CSAPRGEARSIQETQYF
.,.,TRBJ1-1,15,TRBV5-8,TGTGCCAGCAGCTTTGGGGGTTCCATTTACACTGAAGCTTTCTTT,CASSFGGSIYTEAFF
TRBD1,.,TRBJ2-3,14,TRBV30,TGTGCCTGGACCGGGACAGGGGGAACAGATACGCAGTATTTT,CAWTGTGGTDTQYF